This TCR beta chain was identified in a study of blood T cell repertoires in COVID-19. This clone appeared a few times. Sequenced by immunoSEQ multiplex PCR; TCRdb stores in-frame clones only, minus some. The sample shows some 250,000 clones, less than 85% of them seen only once. Germline CDR1 reads SGHAT; CDR2 reads FQNNGV. V was clipped by 6 bases and J by 9 bases; unmatched bases: 11. CDR3 length: 15 amino acids. This receptor was identified in a woman younger than 35 with acute or convalescent COVID-19. The chain combines TRBV11-2 with TRBJ2-1; 10 nucleotides line up with TRBD1. Sequencing was carried out using peripheral blood. The chain's CDR3 is CASRRQGARSSEQFF. CDR3 DNA: TGTGCCAGCAGACGACAGGGGGCTCGGTCTTCTGAGCAGTTCTTC. Supplemented by reference TRBV11-2 and TRBJ2-1, the full variable domain reads EAGVAQSPRYKIIEKRQSVAFWCNPISGHATLYWYQQILGQGPKLLIQFQNNGVVDDSQLPKDRFSAERLKGVDSTLKIQPAKLEDSAVYLCASRRQGARSSEQFFGPGTRLTVL.